In this sample, the clone carrying this T cell receptor beta chain turned up a few times. Measured with immunoSEQ multiplex PCR; TCRdb has only the in-frame clones, and not every one. The table has about 97,000 clones, roughly 91% seen once. Germline V lookup: CDR1 SGHTA, CDR2 FQGNSA. The CDR3 is made up of 17 amino acids. V shed 1 base and J 4 bases; nucleotides not matched to a gene: 6. These data originate in a study of T cell responses to AZD1222 COVID-19 vaccine. Sequenced here: peripheral blood, sampled on day 0 of AZD1222 vaccination. The sequence came from an adult in good health. The chain is built from TRBV7-2 and TRBJ1-6; 8 bases map to TRBD1. The CDR3 loop is CASSLGRTGLYNSPLHF. In DNA form, the CDR3 reads TGTGCCAGCAGCTTAGGGAGGACAGGGTTGTATAATTCACCCCTCCACTTT.